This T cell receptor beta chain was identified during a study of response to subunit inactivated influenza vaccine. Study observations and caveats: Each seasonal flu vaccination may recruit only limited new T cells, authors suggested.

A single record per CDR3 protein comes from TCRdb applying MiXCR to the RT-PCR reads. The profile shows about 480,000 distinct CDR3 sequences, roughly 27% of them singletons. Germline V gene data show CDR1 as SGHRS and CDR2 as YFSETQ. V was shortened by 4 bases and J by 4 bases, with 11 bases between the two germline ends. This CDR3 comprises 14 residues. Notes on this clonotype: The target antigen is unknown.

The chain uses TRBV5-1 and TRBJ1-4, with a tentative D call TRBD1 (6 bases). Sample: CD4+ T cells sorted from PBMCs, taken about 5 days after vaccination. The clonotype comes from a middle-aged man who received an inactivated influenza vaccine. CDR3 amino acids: CASSKDSRNEKLFF. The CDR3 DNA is TGCGCCAGCAGCAAGGACAGTCGTAATGAAAAACTGTTTTTT.